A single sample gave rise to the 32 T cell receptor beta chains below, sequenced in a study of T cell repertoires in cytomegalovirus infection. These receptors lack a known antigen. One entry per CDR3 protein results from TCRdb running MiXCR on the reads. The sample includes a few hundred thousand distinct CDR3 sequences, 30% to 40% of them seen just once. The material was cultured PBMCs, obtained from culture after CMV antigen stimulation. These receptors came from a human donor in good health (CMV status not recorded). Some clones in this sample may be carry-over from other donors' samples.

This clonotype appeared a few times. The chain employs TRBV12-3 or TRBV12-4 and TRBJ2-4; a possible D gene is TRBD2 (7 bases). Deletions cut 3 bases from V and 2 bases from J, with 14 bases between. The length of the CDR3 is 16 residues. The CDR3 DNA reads TGTGCCAGCAGTTTCGGGGGGCGGGGGTCCAAAAACATTCAGTACTTC. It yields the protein CASSFGGRGSKNIQYF.

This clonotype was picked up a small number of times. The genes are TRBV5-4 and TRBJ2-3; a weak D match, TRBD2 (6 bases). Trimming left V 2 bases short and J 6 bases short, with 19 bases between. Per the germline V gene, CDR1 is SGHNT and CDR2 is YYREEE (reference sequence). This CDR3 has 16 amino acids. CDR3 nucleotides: TGTGCCAGCAGCTTTCGATTAGCGGCGTTGGGGGATACGCAGTATTTT. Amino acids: CASSFRLAALGDTQYF.

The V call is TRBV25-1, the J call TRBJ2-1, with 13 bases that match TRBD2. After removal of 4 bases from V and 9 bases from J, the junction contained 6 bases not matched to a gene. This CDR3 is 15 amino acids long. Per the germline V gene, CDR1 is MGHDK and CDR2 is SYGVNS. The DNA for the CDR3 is TGTGCCAGCAGTGCCGGACTAGCGGGAGTGTCTGAGCAGTTCTTC. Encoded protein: CASSAGLAGVSEQFF. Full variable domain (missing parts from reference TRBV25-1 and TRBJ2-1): EADIYQTPRYLVIGTGKKITLECSQTMGHDKMYWYQQDPGMELHLIHYSYGVNSTEKGDLSSESTVSRIRTEHFPLTLESARPSHTSQYLCASSAGLAGVSEQFFGPGTRLTVL.

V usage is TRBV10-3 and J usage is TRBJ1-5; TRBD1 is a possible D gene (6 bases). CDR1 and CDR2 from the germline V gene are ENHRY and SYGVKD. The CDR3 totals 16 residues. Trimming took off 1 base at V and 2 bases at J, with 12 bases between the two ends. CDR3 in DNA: TGTGCCATCAGTGAGTTGGGGGGGCATGGCAATCAGCCCCAGCATTTT. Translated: CAISELGGHGNQPQHF.

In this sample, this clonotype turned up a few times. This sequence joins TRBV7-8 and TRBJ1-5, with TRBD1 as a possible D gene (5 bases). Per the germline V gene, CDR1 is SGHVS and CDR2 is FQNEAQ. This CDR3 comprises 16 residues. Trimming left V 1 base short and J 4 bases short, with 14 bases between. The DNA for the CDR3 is TGTGCCAGCAGCTTAGAGCAGGGATGGGTTAATCAGCCCCAGCATTTT. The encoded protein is CASSLEQGWVNQPQHF.

CDR3 bases: TGTGCCAGCAGCTTGGGGGAGACTGCAACTAATGAAAAACTGTTTTTT. Its translation is CASSLGETATNEKLFF. This sequence joins TRBV7-9 and TRBJ1-4; D is possibly TRBD1 (5 bases). The CDR3 covers 16 residues. Germline V gives CDR1 SEHNR, CDR2 FQNEAQ (reference sequence). V gave up 3 bases and J gave up 0 bases, with 11 bases separating them.

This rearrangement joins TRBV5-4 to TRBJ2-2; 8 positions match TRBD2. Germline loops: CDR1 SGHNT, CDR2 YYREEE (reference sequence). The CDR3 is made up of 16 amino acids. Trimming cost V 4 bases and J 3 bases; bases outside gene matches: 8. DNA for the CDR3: TGTGCCAGCAGCCCAGGACTAGCCGCGCACACCGGGGAGCTGTTTTTT. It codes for CASSPGLAAHTGELFF.

The CDR3: CASSQAGAPEQFF. The CDR3 DNA is TGTGCCAGCAGCCAGGCAGGGGCGCCCGAGCAGTTCTTC. The chain is built from TRBV4-2 and TRBJ2-1, with D possibly matching TRBD1 (6 bases). V dropped 3 bases and J dropped 10 bases, with 13 bases sitting between them. The germline V gene encodes CDR1 LGHNA and CDR2 YNFKEQ. There are 13 residues in the CDR3.

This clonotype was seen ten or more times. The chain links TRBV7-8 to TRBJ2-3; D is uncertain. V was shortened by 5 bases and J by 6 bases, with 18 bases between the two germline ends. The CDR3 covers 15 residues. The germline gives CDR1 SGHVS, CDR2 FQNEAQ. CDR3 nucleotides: TGTGCCAGCAGCCCTAGATGGGCTCTCGGGGATACGCAGTATTTT. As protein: CASSPRWALGDTQYF.

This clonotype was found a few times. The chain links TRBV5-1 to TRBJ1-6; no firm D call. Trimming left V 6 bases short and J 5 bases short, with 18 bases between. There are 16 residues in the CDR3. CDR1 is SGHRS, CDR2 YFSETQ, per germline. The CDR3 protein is CASTHDPGSHNSPLHF. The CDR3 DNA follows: TGCGCCAGCACCCATGATCCTGGGAGTCATAATTCACCCCTCCACTTT. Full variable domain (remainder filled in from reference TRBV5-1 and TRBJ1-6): KAGVTQTPRYLIKTRGQQVTLSCSPISGHRSVSWYQQTPGQGLQFLFEYFSETQRNKGNFPGRFSGRQFSNSRSEMNVSTLELGDSALYLCASTHDPGSHNSPLHFGNGTRLTVT.

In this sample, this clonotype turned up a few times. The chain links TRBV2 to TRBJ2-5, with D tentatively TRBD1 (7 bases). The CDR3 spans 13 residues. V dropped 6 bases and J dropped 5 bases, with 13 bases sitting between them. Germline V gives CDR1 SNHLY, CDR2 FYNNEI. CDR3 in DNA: TGTGCCAGCAGGGAGACAGGGAGGGAGACCCAGTACTTC. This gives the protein CASRETGRETQYF. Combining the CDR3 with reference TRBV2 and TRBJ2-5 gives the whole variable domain EPEVTQTPSHQVTQMGQEVILRCVPISNHLYFYWYRQILGQKVEFLVSFYNNEISEKSEIFDDQFSVERPDGSNFTLKIRSTKLEDSAMYFCASRETGRETQYFGPGTRLLVL.

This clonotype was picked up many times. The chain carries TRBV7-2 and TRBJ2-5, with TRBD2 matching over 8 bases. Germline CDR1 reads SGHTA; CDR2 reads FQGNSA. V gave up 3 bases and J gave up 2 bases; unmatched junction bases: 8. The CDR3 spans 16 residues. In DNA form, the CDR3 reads TGTGCCAGCAGCTTCCCGGCTAGCGGGCCTCAAGAGACCCAGTACTTC. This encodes CASSFPASGPQETQYF. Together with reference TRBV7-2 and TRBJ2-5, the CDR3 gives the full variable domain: GAGVSQSPSNKVTEKGKDVELRCDPISGHTALYWYRQSLGQGLEFLIYFQGNSAPDKSGLPSDRFSAERTGGSVSTLTIQRTQQEDSAVYLCASSFPASGPQETQYFGPGTRLLVL.

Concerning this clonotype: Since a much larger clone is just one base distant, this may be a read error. The CDR3 reads CASSRTGNTGEVFF. The CDR3 DNA reads as TGTGCCAGCAGCCGGACCGGGAACACCGGGGAGGTGTTTTTT. This chain uses TRBV28 with TRBJ2-2, with a tentative D call TRBD2 (6 bases). This CDR3 region has 14 residues. Germline V CDR1 and CDR2: MDHEN, SYDVKM. Combining the CDR3 with reference TRBV28 and TRBJ2-2 gives the whole variable domain DVKVTQSSRYLVKRTGEKVFLECVQDMDHENMFWYRQDPGLGLRLIYFSYDVKMKEKGDIPEGYSVSREKKERFSLILESASTNQTSMYLCASSRTGNTGEVFFGEGSRLTVL.

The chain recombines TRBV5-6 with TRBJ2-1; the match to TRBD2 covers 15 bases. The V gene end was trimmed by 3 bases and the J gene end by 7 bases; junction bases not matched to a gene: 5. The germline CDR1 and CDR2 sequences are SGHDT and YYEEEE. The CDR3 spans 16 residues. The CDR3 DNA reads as TGTGCCAGCAGCTGGGAAGGGACTAGCGGGAGGAATGAGCAGTTCTTC. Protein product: CASSWEGTSGRNEQFF.

The CDR3 coding sequence is TGTGCCATCCGACCGGGAAGTCCTGAAGGCTACACCTTC. Its translation is CAIRPGSPEGYTF. The chain is built from TRBV10-3 and TRBJ1-2; D uncertain. CDR3 length equals 13 residues. Per germline, CDR1 ENHRY and CDR2 SYGVKD. V was shortened by 8 bases and J by 8 bases, with 18 bases between the two germline ends.

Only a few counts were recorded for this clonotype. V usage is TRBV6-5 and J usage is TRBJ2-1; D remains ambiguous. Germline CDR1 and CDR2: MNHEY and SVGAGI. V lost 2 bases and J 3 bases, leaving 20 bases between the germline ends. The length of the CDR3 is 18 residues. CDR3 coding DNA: TGTGCCAGCAGTTACGGGCGCTTCAGGCTAACAAACTACAATGAGCAGTTCTTC. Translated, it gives CASSYGRFRLTNYNEQFF.

As DNA, the CDR3 is TGCAGTGCTAGGGACACACAGACCTTAGCCAAAAACATTCAGTACTTC. The encoded protein is CSARDTQTLAKNIQYF. The chain joins TRBV20-1 to TRBJ2-4; a possible D gene is TRBD1 (5 bases). The CDR3 runs 16 residues. Trimming took off 3 bases at V and 0 bases at J, with 15 bases between the two ends. In germline, CDR1 is DFQATT, CDR2 SNEGSKA (reference sequence).

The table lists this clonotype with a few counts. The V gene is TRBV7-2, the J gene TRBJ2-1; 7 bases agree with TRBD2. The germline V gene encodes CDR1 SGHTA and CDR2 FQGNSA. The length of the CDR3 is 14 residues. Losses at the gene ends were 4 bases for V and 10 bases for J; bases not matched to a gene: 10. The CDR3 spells CASSSGGGPREQFF. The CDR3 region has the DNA TGTGCCAGCAGCTCCGGGGGAGGGCCGAGGGAGCAGTTCTTC.

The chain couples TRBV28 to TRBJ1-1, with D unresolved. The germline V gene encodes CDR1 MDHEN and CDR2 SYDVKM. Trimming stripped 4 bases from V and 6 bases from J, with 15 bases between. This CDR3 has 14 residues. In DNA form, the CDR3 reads TGTGCCAGCAGTTGGGGATCAGAGAGACCTGAAGCTTTCTTT. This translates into CASSWGSERPEAFF.

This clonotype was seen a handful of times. CDR3 nucleotide sequence: TGTGCCAGCAGCTGGGGACTAGCGGAGGTCTACGAGCAGTACTTC. Translating gives CASSWGLAEVYEQYF. The chain joins TRBV7-2 to TRBJ2-7; 11 nucleotides match TRBD2. Germline trimming cut 4 bases from V and 3 bases from J; bases unmatched to any gene: 5. Germline CDR1 reads SGHTA; CDR2 reads FQGNSA. This CDR3 is 15 amino acids long.

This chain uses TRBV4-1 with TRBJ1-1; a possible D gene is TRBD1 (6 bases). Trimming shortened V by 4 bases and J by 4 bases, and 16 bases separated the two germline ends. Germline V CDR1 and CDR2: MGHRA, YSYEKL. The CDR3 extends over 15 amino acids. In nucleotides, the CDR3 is TGCGCCAGCAGCCGGGGGGCCGATAGGCCCACTGAAGCTTTCTTT. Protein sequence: CASSRGADRPTEAFF.

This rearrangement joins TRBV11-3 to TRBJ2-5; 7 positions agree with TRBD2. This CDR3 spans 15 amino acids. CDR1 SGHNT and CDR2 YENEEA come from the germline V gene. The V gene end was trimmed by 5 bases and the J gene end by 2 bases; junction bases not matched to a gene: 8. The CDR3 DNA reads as TGTGCCAGCAGCGGCCGGGGAGGGGAGCAAGAGACCCAGTACTTC. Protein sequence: CASSGRGGEQETQYF.

The chain's CDR3 is CSVLQGGQPQHF. The CDR3 region has the DNA TGCAGCGTGCTACAGGGCGGTCAGCCCCAGCATTTT. The rearrangement uses TRBV29-1 and TRBJ1-5, with D perhaps matching TRBD1 (6 bases). Trimming cost V 6 bases and J 6 bases, with 12 bases left between them. This CDR3 is built from 12 residues. Germline lookup yields CDR1 SQVTM and CDR2 ANQGSEA.

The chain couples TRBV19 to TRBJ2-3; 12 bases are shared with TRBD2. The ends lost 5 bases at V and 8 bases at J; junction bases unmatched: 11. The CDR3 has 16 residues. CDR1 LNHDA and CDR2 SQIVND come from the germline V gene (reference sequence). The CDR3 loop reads CASSFPLAGGPTTQYF. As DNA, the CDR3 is TGTGCCAGTAGTTTCCCTCTAGCGGGAGGGCCCACTACGCAGTATTTT.

DNA for the CDR3: TGTGCCACCAGTGACCGGCGACAGGGAGGGACAGATACGCAGTATTTT. This encodes CATSDRRQGGTDTQYF. The chain combines TRBV24-1 with TRBJ2-3; tentatively, D is TRBD1 or TRBD2 (7 bases each). V gave up 4 bases and J gave up 3 bases, with 16 bases separating them. This CDR3 contains 16 residues. CDR1 and CDR2 from the germline V gene are KGHDR and SFDVKD.

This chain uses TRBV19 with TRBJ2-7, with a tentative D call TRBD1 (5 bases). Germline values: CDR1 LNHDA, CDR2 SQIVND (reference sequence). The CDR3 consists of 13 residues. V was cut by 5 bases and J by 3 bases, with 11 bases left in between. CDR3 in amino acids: CASSPGWGYEQYF. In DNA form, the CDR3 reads TGTGCCAGTAGTCCAGGGTGGGGCTACGAGCAGTACTTC.

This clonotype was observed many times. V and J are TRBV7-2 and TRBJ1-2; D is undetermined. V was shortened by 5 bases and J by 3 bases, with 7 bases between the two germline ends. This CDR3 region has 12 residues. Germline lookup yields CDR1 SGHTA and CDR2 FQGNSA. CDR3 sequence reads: CASSKTYYGYTF. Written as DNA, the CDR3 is TGTGCCAGCAGCAAAACTTACTATGGCTACACCTTC. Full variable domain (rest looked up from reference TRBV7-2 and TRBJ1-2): GAGVSQSPSNKVTEKGKDVELRCDPISGHTALYWYRQSLGQGLEFLIYFQGNSAPDKSGLPSDRFSAERTGGSVSTLTIQRTQQEDSAVYLCASSKTYYGYTFGSGTRLTVV.

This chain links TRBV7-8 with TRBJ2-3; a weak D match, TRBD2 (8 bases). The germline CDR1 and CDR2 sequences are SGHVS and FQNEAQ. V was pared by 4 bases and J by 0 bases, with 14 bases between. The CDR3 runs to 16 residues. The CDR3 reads CASSSVAGQSTDTQYF. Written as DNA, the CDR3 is TGTGCCAGCAGCTCAGTAGCGGGACAGAGCACAGATACGCAGTATTTT.

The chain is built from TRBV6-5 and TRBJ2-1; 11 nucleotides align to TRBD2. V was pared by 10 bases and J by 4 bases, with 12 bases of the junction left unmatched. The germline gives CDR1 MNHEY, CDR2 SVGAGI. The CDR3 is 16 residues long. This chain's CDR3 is CATRSGRAGPYNEQFF. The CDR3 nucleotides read TGTGCCACCCGTAGCGGGAGGGCCGGGCCGTACAATGAGCAGTTCTTC.

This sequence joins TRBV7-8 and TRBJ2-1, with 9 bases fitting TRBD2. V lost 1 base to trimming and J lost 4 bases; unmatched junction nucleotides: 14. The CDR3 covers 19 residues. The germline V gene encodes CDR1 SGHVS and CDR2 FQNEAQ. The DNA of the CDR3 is TGTGCCAGCAGCTTAGGGGGCCTAGCGGGATATTCGCATTACAATGAGCAGTTCTTC. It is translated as CASSLGGLAGYSHYNEQFF.

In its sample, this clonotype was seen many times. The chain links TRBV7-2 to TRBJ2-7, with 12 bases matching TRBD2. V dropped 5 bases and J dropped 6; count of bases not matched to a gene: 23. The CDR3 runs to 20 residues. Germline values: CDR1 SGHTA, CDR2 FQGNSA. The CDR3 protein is CASSPPNRLAGGPIEAEQYF. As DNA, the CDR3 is TGTGCCAGCAGCCCACCAAATCGGCTAGCGGGAGGGCCCATCGAGGCCGAGCAGTACTTC. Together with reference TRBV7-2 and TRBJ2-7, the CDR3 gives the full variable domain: GAGVSQSPSNKVTEKGKDVELRCDPISGHTALYWYRQSLGQGLEFLIYFQGNSAPDKSGLPSDRFSAERTGGSVSTLTIQRTQQEDSAVYLCASSPPNRLAGGPIEAEQYFGPGTRLTVT.

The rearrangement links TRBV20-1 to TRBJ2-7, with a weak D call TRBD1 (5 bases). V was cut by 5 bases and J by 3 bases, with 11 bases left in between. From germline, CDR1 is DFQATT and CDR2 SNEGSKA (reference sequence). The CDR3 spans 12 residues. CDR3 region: CSAPDTFYEQYF. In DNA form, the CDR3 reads TGCAGTGCTCCGGACACGTTCTACGAGCAGTACTTC.